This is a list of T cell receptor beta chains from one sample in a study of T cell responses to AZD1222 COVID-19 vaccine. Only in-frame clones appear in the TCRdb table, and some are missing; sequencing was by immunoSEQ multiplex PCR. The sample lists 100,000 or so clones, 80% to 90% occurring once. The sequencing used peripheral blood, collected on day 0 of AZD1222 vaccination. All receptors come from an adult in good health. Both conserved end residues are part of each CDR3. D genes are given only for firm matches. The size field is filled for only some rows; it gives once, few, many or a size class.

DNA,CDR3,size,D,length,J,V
TGTGCCAGTAGTATCAAGCGGGGGGGCCGGGATGAGCAGTTCTTC,CASSIKRGGRDEQFF,once,TRBD2,15,TRBJ2-1,TRBV19
TGTGCCAGCAGCGTAGGCGGGACAGGGTGGGACGAGCAGTACTTC,CASSVGGTGWDEQYF,.,TRBD1,15,TRBJ2-7,TRBV9
TGTGCCTGGAGTGTAACGGGTCGGGGGCTGGGTGAAAAACTGTTTTTT,CAWSVTGRGLGEKLFF,.,.,16,TRBJ1-4,TRBV30
TGTGCCAGCAGCGTAGACGGGAAGACTGAAGCTTTCTTT,CASSVDGKTEAFF,.,.,13,TRBJ1-1,TRBV9
TGTGCCAGCAGCTTAGGTCAGAACACTGAAGCTTTCTTT,CASSLGQNTEAFF,.,.,13,TRBJ1-1,TRBV7-6
TGTGCCAGTAGCCCCACTAGCGGGGGGTTTGATGAGCAGTTCTTC,CASSPTSGGFDEQFF,once,TRBD2,15,TRBJ2-1,TRBV19
TGTGCCAGCAGTTACTCGGACAGGGCACGAGAGACCCAGTACTTC,CASSYSDRARETQYF,.,TRBD1,15,TRBJ2-5,TRBV6-5
TGTGCCAGCGACGGAGGATCCTACGAGCAGTACTTC,CASDGGSYEQYF,.,.,12,TRBJ2-7,TRBV2
TGCAGCGTTGTTCGGACAGACACTGAAGCTTTCTTT,CSVVRTDTEAFF,few,.,12,TRBJ1-1,TRBV29-1
TGTGCCAGCAGCATAGCGGGCACCGGAGACAATGAGCAGTTCTTC,CASSIAGTGDNEQFF,.,TRBD2,15,TRBJ2-1,TRBV7-3
TGTGCCTGGGCCCTTAGGGAAAATCAGCCCCAGCATTTT,CAWALRENQPQHF,.,.,13,TRBJ1-5,TRBV30
TGTGCCAGCAGCTTAGAGGGAGGATTAACTGAAGCTTTCTTT,CASSLEGGLTEAFF,.,.,14,TRBJ1-1,TRBV7-9
TGTGCCAGCTCCCGGACAGGGGGTACCAGTGGGTACGAGCAGTACTTC,CASSRTGGTSGYEQYF,.,TRBD1,16,TRBJ2-7,TRBV9
TGTGCCAGCAGCTCTTTTGTGTACCAAGAGACCCAGTACTTC,CASSSFVYQETQYF,.,.,14,TRBJ2-5,TRBV7-9
TGTGCCAGCAGCCAGCGGCCGGGACAGCACACCGGGGAGCTGTTTTTT,CASSQRPGQHTGELFF,.,TRBD1,16,TRBJ2-2,TRBV14